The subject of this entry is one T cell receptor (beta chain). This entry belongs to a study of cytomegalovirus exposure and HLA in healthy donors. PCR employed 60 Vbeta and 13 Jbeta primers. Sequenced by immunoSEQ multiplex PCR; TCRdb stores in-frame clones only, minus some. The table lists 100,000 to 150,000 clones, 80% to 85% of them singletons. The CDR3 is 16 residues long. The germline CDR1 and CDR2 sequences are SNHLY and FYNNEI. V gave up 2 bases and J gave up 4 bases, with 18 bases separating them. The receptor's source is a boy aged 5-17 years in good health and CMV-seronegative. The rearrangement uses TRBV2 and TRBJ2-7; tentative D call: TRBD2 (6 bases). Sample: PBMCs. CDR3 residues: CASSEYSGEAQYEQYF. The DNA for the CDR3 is TGTGCCAGCAGTGAATATTCGGGAGAAGCTCAGTACGAGCAGTACTTC.